The rows below give T cell receptor beta chains drawn from one sample of a study of T cell responses to AZD1222 COVID-19 vaccine. The table came from immunoSEQ multiplex PCR; TCRdb's copy has only in-frame clones and leaves some out. The table includes about 180,000 clones, around 90% detected once. Source: peripheral blood, taken 28 days after the second AZD1222 dose. These receptors came from an adult who received the AZD1222 COVID-19 vaccine. CDR3s include the opening cysteine and the closing phenylalanine or tryptophan. The order of the fields is clone size, D gene, V gene, J gene, CDR3 protein, CDR3 DNA. D genes are given only for firm matches. Size is stated for part of the rows, as once, few or many counts, or as a class when the clone is expanded.

clone size: NA
D gene: NA
V gene: TRBV6-1
J gene: TRBJ2-7
CDR3 protein: CASSEGWVSYEQYF
CDR3 DNA: TGTGCCAGCAGTGAAGGGTGGGTTTCCTACGAGCAGTACTTC

clone size: once
D gene: TRBD2
V gene: TRBV7-8
J gene: TRBJ2-1
CDR3 protein: CASSLEGLVYNEQFF
CDR3 DNA: TGTGCCAGCAGCTTAGAGGGACTAGTCTACAATGAGCAGTTCTTC

clone size: NA
D gene: TRBD1
V gene: TRBV10-3
J gene: TRBJ1-1
CDR3 protein: CAISDHRGNTEAFF
CDR3 DNA: TGTGCCATCAGTGATCACAGGGGGAACACTGAAGCTTTCTTT

clone size: NA
D gene: NA
V gene: TRBV19
J gene: TRBJ1-2
CDR3 protein: CASRTRQAPPNYGYTF
CDR3 DNA: TGTGCCAGTAGAACCCGACAGGCACCACCTAACTATGGCTACACCTTC

clone size: NA
D gene: TRBD2
V gene: TRBV5-1
J gene: TRBJ2-3
CDR3 protein: CASSPGTSGGSTDTQYF
CDR3 DNA: TGCGCCAGCAGCCCAGGGACTAGCGGGGGGAGCACAGATACGCAGTATTTT

clone size: NA
D gene: TRBD1
V gene: TRBV6-5
J gene: TRBJ1-5
CDR3 protein: CASSLTGGGNQPQHF
CDR3 DNA: TGTGCCAGCAGCCTCACAGGGGGAGGCAATCAGCCCCAGCATTTT

clone size: once
D gene: NA
V gene: TRBV19
J gene: TRBJ1-5
CDR3 protein: CALSEAGPNQPQHF
CDR3 DNA: TGTGCCCTTAGCGAGGCAGGCCCTAATCAGCCCCAGCATTTT

clone size: NA
D gene: TRBD1
V gene: TRBV6-2/TRBV6-3
J gene: TRBJ2-7
CDR3 protein: CASSYSLTGYEQYF
CDR3 DNA: TGTGCCAGCAGTTACTCGCTGACAGGGTACGAGCAGTACTTC

clone size: NA
D gene: TRBD1
V gene: TRBV15
J gene: TRBJ2-1
CDR3 protein: CATSRAGTVKNNEQFF
CDR3 DNA: TGTGCCACCAGCAGAGCTGGGACAGTGAAAAACAATGAGCAGTTCTTC

clone size: NA
D gene: TRBD2
V gene: TRBV9
J gene: TRBJ2-3
CDR3 protein: CASSVERGGVTDTQYF
CDR3 DNA: TGTGCCAGCAGCGTTGAGCGGGGGGGTGTCACAGATACGCAGTATTTT

clone size: NA
D gene: NA
V gene: TRBV10-1
J gene: TRBJ1-1
CDR3 protein: CASSKNRDTEAFF
CDR3 DNA: TGCGCCAGCAGTAAAAACAGGGATACTGAAGCTTTCTTT

clone size: NA
D gene: TRBD2
V gene: TRBV9
J gene: TRBJ2-2
CDR3 protein: CASSVGLANTGELFF
CDR3 DNA: TGTGCCAGCAGCGTCGGACTAGCCAACACCGGGGAGCTGTTTTTT

clone size: NA
D gene: NA
V gene: TRBV21-1
J gene: TRBJ1-2
CDR3 protein: CATKNLQGGHGYTF
CDR3 DNA: TGTGCCACCAAAAATCTGCAGGGTGGACATGGCTACACCTTC

clone size: NA
D gene: TRBD1
V gene: TRBV30
J gene: TRBJ1-2
CDR3 protein: CAWNTGGGYTF
CDR3 DNA: TGTGCCTGGAATACAGGGGGTGGCTACACCTTC

clone size: NA
D gene: TRBD1
V gene: TRBV6-6
J gene: TRBJ1-1
CDR3 protein: CASSYITGDTEAFF
CDR3 DNA: TGTGCCAGCAGTTATATAACAGGGGACACTGAAGCTTTCTTT

clone size: NA
D gene: TRBD1
V gene: TRBV6-5
J gene: TRBJ1-5
CDR3 protein: CASSSRDRGQPQHF
CDR3 DNA: TGTGCCAGCAGTTCGAGGGACAGGGGACAGCCCCAGCATTTT

clone size: NA
D gene: NA
V gene: TRBV7-9
J gene: TRBJ1-6
CDR3 protein: CASSFGRQPPLHF
CDR3 DNA: TGTGCCAGCAGCTTCGGCAGGCAGCCACCCCTCCACTTT

clone size: NA
D gene: NA
V gene: TRBV7-3
J gene: TRBJ2-5
CDR3 protein: CASSWGTGYQETQYF
CDR3 DNA: TGTGCCAGCAGCTGGGGGACGGGGTACCAAGAGACCCAGTACTTC

clone size: NA
D gene: NA
V gene: TRBV9
J gene: TRBJ2-3
CDR3 protein: CASSSGYTDTQYF
CDR3 DNA: TGTGCCAGCAGCTCGGGGTACACAGATACGCAGTATTTT

clone size: NA
D gene: TRBD1
V gene: TRBV7-2
J gene: TRBJ2-7
CDR3 protein: CASSLGTGASYEQYF
CDR3 DNA: TGTGCCAGCAGCTTAGGGACAGGGGCGTCCTACGAGCAGTACTTC

clone size: NA
D gene: TRBD1
V gene: TRBV3-1/TRBV3-2
J gene: TRBJ1-6
CDR3 protein: CASSLGDRVNSPLHF
CDR3 DNA: TGTGCCAGCAGTCTAGGGGACAGGGTAAACTCACCCCTCCACTTT

clone size: few
D gene: NA
V gene: TRBV15
J gene: TRBJ2-7
CDR3 protein: CATSRDRSNEQYF
CDR3 DNA: TGTGCCACCAGCAGAGATCGCAGTAACGAGCAGTACTTC

clone size: NA
D gene: NA
V gene: TRBV4-3
J gene: TRBJ1-2
CDR3 protein: CASSQSVGSNYGYTF
CDR3 DNA: TGCGCCAGCAGCCAATCGGTAGGGTCTAACTATGGCTACACCTTC

clone size: once
D gene: NA
V gene: TRBV6-6
J gene: TRBJ2-4
CDR3 protein: CASSVKEVLAKNIQYF
CDR3 DNA: TGTGCCAGCAGTGTTAAGGAGGTCTTGGCCAAAAACATTCAGTACTTC

clone size: NA
D gene: NA
V gene: TRBV12-3/TRBV12-4
J gene: TRBJ2-3
CDR3 protein: CASTAHPDTQYF
CDR3 DNA: TGTGCCAGCACGGCGCACCCAGATACGCAGTATTTT